This T cell receptor (beta chain) was retrieved from a study of blood T cell repertoires in COVID-19. Assay used: immunoSEQ multiplex PCR; TCRdb lists only in-frame clones, some missing. The sample lists 25,000 to 35,000 clones; 75% to 90% were seen once. CDR1 SEHNR and CDR2 FQNEAQ come from the germline V gene (reference sequence). The CDR3 is 16 amino acids. The V and J ends lost 5 bases and 4 bases, in that order; junction bases with no gene match: 12. This receptor was identified in a man between 65 and 85 years old with active COVID-19. What was sequenced was peripheral blood. The J gene is TRBJ1-2, the V gene TRBV7-9, with 8 bases fitting TRBD1. Here the CDR3 reads CASSLMTGASIYGYTF. The CDR3 coding sequence is TGTGCCAGCAGCCTAATGACAGGGGCGAGTATCTATGGCTACACCTTC. The full variable domain, in which reference TRBV7-9 and TRBJ1-2 provide the parts outside the CDR3, is DTGVSQNPRHKITKRGQNVTFRCDPISEHNRLYWYRQTLGQGPEFLTYFQNEAQLEKSRLLSDRFSAERPKGSFSTLEIQRTEQGDSAMYLCASSLMTGASIYGYTFGSGTRLTVV.